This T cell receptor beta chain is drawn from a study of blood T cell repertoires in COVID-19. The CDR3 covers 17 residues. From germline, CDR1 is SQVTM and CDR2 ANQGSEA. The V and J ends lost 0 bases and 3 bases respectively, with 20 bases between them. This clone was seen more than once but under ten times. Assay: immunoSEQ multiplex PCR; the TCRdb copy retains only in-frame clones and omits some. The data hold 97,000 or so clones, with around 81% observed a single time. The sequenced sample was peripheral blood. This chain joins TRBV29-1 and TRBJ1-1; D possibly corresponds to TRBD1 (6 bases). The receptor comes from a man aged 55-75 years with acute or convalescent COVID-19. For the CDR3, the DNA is TGCAGCGTTGAAGATCCTCCGGGGGAGGGGGGATACACTGAAGCTTTCTTT. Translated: CSVEDPPGEGGYTEAFF.